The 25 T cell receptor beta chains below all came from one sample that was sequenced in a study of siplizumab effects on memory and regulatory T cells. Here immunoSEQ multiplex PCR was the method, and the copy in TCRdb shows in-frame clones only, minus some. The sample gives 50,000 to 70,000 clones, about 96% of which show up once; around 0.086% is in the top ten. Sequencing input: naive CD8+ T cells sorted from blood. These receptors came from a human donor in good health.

DNA of the CDR3: TGTGCCAGCAAGCACGGTAATGAGCAGTTCTTC. This gives the protein CASKHGNEQFF. The V and J genes are TRBV25-1 and TRBJ2-1; no clear D gene. The length of the CDR3 is 11 residues. Trimming left V 7 bases short and J 7 bases short, with 8 bases between. Germline lookup yields CDR1 MGHDK and CDR2 SYGVNS.

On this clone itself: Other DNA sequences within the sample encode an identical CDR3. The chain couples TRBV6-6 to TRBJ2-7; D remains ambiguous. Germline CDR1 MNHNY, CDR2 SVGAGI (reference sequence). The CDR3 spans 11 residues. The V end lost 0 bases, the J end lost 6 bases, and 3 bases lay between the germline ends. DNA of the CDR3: TGTGCCAGCAGTTACTCGGGCGAGCAGTACTTC. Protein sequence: CASSYSGEQYF.

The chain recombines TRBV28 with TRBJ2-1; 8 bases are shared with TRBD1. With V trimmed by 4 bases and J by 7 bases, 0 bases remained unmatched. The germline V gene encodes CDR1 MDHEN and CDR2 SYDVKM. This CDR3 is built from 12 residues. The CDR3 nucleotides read TGTGCCAGCAGTTACAGGGGGAATGAGCAGTTCTTC. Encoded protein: CASSYRGNEQFF. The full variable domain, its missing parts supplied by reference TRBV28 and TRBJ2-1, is DVKVTQSSRYLVKRTGEKVFLECVQDMDHENMFWYRQDPGLGLRLIYFSYDVKMKEKGDIPEGYSVSREKKERFSLILESASTNQTSMYLCASSYRGNEQFFGPGTRLTVL.

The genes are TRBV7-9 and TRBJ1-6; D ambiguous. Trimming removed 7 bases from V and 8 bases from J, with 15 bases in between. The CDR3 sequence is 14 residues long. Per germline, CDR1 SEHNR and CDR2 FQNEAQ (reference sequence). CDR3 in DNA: TGTGCCAGCAATATCTCGGGTGGGGATTCACCCCTCCACTTT. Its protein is CASNISGGDSPLHF.

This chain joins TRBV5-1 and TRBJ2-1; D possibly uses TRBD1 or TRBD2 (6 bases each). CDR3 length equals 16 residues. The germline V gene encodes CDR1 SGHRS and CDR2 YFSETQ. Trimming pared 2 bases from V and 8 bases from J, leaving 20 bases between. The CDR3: CASSFIQEGELDEQFF. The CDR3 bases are TGCGCCAGCAGCTTTATCCAGGAGGGGGAACTCGATGAGCAGTTCTTC.

The CDR3 sequence is CASSVSGLGTEAFF. As DNA, the CDR3 is TGTGCCAGCAGCGTAAGTGGCCTCGGGACTGAAGCTTTCTTT. The chain recombines TRBV9 with TRBJ1-1; D is ambiguous. The germline V gene encodes CDR1 SGDLS and CDR2 YYNGEE. CDR3 length: 14 amino acids. Trimming left V 1 base short and J 5 bases short, with 12 bases between.

CDR3 nucleotide sequence: TGCACCAGCAGCCGAGCGGGAAAAGCAGATACGCAGTATTTT. Encoded protein: CTSSRAGKADTQYF. The chain carries TRBV1 and TRBJ2-3; the table's D gene call, TRBD2, was not cross checked with the DNA. TRBV1 is a pseudogene locus. CDR3 length: 14 residues.

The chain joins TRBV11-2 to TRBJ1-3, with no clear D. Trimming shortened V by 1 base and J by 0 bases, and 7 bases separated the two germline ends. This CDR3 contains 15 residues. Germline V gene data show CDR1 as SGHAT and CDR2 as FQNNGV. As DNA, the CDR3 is TGTGCCAGCAGCTTAGGACAATACTCTGGAAACACCATATATTTT. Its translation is CASSLGQYSGNTIYF.

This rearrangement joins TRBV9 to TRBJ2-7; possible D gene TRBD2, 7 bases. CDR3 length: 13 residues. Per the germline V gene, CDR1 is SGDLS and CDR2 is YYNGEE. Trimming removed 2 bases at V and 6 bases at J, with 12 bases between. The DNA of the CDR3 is TGTGCCAGCAGCGTCGGGGGGCTGGGCGAGCAGTACTTC. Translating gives CASSVGGLGEQYF.

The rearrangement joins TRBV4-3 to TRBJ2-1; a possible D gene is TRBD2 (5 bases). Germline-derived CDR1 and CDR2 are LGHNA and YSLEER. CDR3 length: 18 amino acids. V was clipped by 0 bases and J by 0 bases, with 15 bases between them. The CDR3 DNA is TGCGCCAGCAGCCAAGAGGAGCGGTCGAGCCCCTCCTACAATGAGCAGTTCTTC. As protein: CASSQEERSSPSYNEQFF.

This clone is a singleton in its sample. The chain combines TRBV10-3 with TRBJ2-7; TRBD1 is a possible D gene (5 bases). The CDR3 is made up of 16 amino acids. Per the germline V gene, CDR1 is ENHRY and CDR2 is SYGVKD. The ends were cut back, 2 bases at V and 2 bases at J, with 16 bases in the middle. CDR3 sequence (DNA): TGTGCCATCAGTGAGGCAACAGGTAAAGAAACCTACGAGCAGTACTTC. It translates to CAISEATGKETYEQYF.

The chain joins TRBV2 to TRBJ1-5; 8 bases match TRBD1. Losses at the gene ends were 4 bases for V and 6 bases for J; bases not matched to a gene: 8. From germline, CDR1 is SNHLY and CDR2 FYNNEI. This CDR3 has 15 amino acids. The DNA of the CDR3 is TGTGCCAGCAGTGTTTATCAGGGGGCTGGTCAGCCCCAGCATTTT. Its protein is CASSVYQGAGQPQHF. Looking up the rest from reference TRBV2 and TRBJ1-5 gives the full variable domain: EPEVTQTPSHQVTQMGQEVILRCVPISNHLYFYWYRQILGQKVEFLVSFYNNEISEKSEIFDDQFSVERPDGSNFTLKIRSTKLEDSAMYFCASSVYQGAGQPQHFGDGTRLSIL.

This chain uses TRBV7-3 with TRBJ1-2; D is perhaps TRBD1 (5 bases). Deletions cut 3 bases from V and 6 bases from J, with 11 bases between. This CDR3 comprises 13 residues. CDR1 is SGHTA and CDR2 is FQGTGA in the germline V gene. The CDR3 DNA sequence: TGTGCCAGCAGCTTGGGGGGTCTGGATGGCTACACCTTC. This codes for CASSLGGLDGYTF.

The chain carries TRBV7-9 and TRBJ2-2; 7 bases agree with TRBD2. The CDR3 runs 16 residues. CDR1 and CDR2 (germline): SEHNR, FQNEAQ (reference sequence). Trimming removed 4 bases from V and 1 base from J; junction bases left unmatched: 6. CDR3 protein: CASSWPRGENTGELFF. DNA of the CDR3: TGTGCCAGCAGCTGGCCTCGGGGGGAGAACACCGGGGAGCTGTTTTTT.

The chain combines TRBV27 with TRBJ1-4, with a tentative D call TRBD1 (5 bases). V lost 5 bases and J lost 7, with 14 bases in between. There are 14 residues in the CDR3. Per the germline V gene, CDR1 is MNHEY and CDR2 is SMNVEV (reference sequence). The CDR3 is CASSPLGESEKLFF. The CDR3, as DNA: TGTGCCAGCAGTCCCTTGGGGGAAAGTGAAAAACTGTTTTTT.

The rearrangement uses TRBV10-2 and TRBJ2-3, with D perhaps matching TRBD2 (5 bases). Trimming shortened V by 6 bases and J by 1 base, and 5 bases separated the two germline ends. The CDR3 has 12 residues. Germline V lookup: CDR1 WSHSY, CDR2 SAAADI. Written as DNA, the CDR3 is TGCGCCAGCAGCGGGGGCACAGATACGCAGTATTTT. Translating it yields CASSGGTDTQYF.

As DNA, the CDR3 is TGTGCCAGCAGCCCGGGGACACCACAAACCACAGATACGCAGTATTTT. It yields the protein CASSPGTPQTTDTQYF. V is TRBV5-4 and J is TRBJ2-3, with D maybe TRBD1 (6 bases). CDR1 SGHNT and CDR2 YYREEE come from the germline V gene (reference sequence). The CDR3 consists of 16 residues. V gave up 4 bases and J gave up 2 bases, with 17 bases separating them.

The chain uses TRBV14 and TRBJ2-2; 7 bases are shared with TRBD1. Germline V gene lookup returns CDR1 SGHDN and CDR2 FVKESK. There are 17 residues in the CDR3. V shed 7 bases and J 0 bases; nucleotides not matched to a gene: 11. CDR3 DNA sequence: TGTGCCAGCACGTCCAACCGGGACAGCCCGAACACCGGGGAGCTGTTTTTT. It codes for CASTSNRDSPNTGELFF. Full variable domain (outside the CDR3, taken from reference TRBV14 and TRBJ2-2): EAGVTQFPSHSVIEKGQTVTLRCDPISGHDNLYWYRRVMGKEIKFLLHFVKESKQDESGMPNNRFLAERTGGTYSTLKVQPAELEDSGVYFCASTSNRDSPNTGELFFGEGSRLTVL.

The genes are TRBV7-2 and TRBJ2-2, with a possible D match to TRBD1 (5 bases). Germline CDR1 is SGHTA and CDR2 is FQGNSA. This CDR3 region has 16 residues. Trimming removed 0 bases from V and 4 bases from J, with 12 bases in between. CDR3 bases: TGTGCCAGCAGCTTAGCGCTATTACAGGTCACCGGGGAGCTGTTTTTT. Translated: CASSLALLQVTGELFF.

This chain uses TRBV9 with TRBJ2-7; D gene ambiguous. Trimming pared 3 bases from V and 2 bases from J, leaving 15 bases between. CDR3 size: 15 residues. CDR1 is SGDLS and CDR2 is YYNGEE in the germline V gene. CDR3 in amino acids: CASSGPRPLTYEQYF. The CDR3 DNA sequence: TGTGCCAGCAGCGGCCCCCGCCCGTTAACCTACGAGCAGTACTTC.

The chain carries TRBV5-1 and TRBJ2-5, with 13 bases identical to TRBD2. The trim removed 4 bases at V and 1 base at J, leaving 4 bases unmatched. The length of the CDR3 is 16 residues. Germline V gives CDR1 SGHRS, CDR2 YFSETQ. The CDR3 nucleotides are TGCGCCAGCAGCCTCTGGACTAGCGGGAGCCAAGAGACCCAGTACTTC. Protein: CASSLWTSGSQETQYF. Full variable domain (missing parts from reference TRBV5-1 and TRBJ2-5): KAGVTQTPRYLIKTRGQQVTLSCSPISGHRSVSWYQQTPGQGLQFLFEYFSETQRNKGNFPGRFSGRQFSNSRSEMNVSTLELGDSALYLCASSLWTSGSQETQYFGPGTRLLVL.

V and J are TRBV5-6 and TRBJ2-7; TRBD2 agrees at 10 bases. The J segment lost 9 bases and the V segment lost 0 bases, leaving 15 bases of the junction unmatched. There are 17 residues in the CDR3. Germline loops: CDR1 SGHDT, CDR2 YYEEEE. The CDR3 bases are TGTGCCAGCAGCTTGGGTTTAGCGGGGGGTAACATGACTACGCAGTACTTC. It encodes CASSLGLAGGNMTTQYF.

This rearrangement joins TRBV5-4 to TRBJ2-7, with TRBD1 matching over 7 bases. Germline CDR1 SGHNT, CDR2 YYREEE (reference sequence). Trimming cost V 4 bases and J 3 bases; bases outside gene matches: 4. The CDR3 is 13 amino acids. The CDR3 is CASSPGGGYEQYF. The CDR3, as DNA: TGTGCCAGCAGCCCAGGGGGTGGCTACGAGCAGTACTTC.

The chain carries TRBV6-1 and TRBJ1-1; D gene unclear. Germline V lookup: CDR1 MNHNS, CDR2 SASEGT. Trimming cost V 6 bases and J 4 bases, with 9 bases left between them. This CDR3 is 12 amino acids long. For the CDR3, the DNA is TGTGCCAGCAGCAGAGGGCTCACTGAAGCTTTCTTT. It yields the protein CASSRGLTEAFF.

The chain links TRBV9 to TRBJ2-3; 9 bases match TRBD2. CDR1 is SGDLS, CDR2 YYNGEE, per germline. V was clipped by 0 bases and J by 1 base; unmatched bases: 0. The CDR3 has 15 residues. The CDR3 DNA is TGTGCCAGCAGCGTAGTAGCGGGGGGCACAGATACGCAGTATTTT. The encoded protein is CASSVVAGGTDTQYF.